The sequence of this TCR beta chain was determined in a study of cytomegalovirus exposure and HLA in healthy donors. Study information: HLA-typed donors were the source of approximately 85 million unique TCRs held in an early data release.

As to this clone: What it binds is unknown.

The CDR3 totals 17 residues. In germline, CDR1 is LNHDA, CDR2 SQIVND (reference sequence). With V trimmed by 4 bases and J by 8 bases, 16 bases remained unmatched. PCR used 60 Vbeta primers and 13 Jbeta primers. Generated by immunoSEQ multiplex PCR, the TCRdb table keeps only in-frame clones and is missing some. Of approximately 200,000 clones listed, over 75% were seen once; the top ten hold about 0.22%. Whole-study results and caveats: V segments that were indistinguishable, TRBV6-2 and TRBV6-3 among them, were omitted from analysis.

The receptor was isolated from a girl aged 2 to 9 in good health and CMV-seronegative. The V gene is TRBV19, the J gene TRBJ1-5; 8 bases line up with TRBD1. The sample was PBMCs. CDR3 amino acids: CASSRGPGQGASEPQHF. The DNA of the CDR3 is TGTGCCAGTAGTAGGGGGCCGGGGCAGGGGGCGTCGGAGCCCCAGCATTTT. The variable domain in full, completed from reference TRBV19 and TRBJ1-5, reads DGGITQSPKYLFRKEGQNVTLSCEQNLNHDAMYWYRQDPGQGLRLIYYSQIVNDFQKGDIAEGYSVSREKKESFPLTVTSAQKNPTAFYLCASSRGPGQGASEPQHFGDGTRLSIL.